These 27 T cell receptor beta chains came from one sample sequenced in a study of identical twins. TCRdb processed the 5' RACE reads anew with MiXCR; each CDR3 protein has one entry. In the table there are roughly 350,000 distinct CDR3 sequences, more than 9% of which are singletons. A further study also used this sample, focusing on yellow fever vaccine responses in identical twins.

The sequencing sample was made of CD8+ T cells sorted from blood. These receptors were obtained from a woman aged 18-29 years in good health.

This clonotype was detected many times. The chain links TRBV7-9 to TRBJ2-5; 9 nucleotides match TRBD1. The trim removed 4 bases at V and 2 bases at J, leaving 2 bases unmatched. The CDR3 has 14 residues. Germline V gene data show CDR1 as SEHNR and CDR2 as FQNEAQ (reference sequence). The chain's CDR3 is CASSSTGGQETQYF. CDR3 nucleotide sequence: TGTGCCAGCAGCTCGACAGGGGGACAAGAGACCCAGTACTTC.

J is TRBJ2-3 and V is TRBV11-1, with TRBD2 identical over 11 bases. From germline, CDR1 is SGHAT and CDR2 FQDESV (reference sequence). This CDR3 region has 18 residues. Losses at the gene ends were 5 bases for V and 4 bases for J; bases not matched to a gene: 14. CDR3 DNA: TGTGCCAGCAGCCCCCCCAAGATTACTAGCGGGAGTCCAGATACGCAGTATTTT. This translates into CASSPPKITSGSPDTQYF.

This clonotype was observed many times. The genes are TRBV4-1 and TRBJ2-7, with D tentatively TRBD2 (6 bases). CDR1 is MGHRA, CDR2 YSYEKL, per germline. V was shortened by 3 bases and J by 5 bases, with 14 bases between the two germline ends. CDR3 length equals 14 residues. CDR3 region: CASSHLVGGDEQYF. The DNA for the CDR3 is TGCGCCAGCAGCCACTTGGTGGGAGGAGACGAGCAGTACTTC.

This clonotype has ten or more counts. CDR3 coding DNA: TGTGCCAGCAGTTTGGGCCCTAGCGGGTACAATGAGCAGTTCTTC. Translated: CASSLGPSGYNEQFF. This chain connects TRBV12-3 or TRBV12-4 to TRBJ2-1; TRBD2 agrees at 8 bases. J gave up 4 bases and V 3 bases, and 5 bases lay outside the gene matches. The CDR3 sequence is 15 residues long.

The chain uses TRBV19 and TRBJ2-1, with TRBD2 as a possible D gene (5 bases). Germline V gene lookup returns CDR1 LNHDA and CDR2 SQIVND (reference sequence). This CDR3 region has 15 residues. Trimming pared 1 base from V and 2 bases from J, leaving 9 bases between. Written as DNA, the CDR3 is TGTGCCAGTAGTATAGTGGCGGGTGCCTACAATGAGCAGTTCTTC. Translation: CASSIVAGAYNEQFF.

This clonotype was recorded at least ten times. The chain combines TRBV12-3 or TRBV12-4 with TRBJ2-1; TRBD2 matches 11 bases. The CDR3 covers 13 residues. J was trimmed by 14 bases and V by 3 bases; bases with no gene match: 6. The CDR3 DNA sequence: TGTGCCAGCAGTTTCCTAGCGGGAGGCCCCGAGTTCTTC. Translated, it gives CASSFLAGGPEFF.

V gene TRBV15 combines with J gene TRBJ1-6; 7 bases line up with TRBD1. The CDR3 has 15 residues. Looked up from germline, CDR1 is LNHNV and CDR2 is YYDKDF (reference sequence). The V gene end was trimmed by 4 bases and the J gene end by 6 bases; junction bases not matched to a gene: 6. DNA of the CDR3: TGTGCCACCAGCAACCTGGACAGGACTAATTCACCCCTCCACTTT. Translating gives CATSNLDRTNSPLHF.

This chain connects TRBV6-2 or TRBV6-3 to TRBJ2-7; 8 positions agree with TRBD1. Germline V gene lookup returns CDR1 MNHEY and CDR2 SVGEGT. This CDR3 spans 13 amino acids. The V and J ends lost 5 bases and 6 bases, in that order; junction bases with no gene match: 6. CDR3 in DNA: TGTGCCAGCAGTGGACAGGGCACGAGCGAGCAGTACTTC. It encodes CASSGQGTSEQYF.

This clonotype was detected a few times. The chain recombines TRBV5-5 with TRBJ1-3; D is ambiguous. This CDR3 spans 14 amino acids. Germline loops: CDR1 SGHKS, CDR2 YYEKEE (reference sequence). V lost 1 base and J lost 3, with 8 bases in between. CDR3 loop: CASSLLTVGNTIYF. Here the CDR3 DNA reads TGTGCCAGCAGCTTGCTTACTGTTGGAAACACCATATATTTT.

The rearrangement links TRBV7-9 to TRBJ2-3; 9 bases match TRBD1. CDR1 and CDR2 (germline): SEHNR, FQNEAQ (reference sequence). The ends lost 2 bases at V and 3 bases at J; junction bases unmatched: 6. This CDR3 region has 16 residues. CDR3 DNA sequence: TGTGCCAGCAGCTTATTCCAGGACAGGGGTACAGATACGCAGTATTTT. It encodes CASSLFQDRGTDTQYF.

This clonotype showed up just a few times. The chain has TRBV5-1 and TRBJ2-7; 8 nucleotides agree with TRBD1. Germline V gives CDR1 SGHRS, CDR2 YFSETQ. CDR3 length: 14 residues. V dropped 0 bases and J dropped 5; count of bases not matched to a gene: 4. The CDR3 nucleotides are TGCGCCAGCAGCTTGGTAGGGGGACAGGACGAGCAGTACGTC. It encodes CASSLVGGQDEQYV.

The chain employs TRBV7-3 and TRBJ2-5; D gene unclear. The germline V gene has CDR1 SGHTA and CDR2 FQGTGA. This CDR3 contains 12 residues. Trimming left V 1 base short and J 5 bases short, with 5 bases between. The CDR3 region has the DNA TGTGCCAGCAGCTTAATGTCTGAGACCCAGTACTTC. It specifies CASSLMSETQYF.

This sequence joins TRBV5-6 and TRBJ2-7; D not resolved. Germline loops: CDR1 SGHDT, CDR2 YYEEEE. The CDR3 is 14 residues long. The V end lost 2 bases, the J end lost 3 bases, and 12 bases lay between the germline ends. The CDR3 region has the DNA TGTGCCAGCAGCTTATTTCTCGCAGGCTACGAGCAGTACGTC. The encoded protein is CASSLFLAGYEQYV.

The CDR3 bases are TGTGCCATCAGTGAGGGTCAGCCCTACGAGCAGTACGTC. It specifies CAISEGQPYEQYV. The chain carries TRBV10-3 and TRBJ2-7; no reliable D call. This CDR3 comprises 13 residues. Per the germline V gene, CDR1 is ENHRY and CDR2 is SYGVKD. Trimming took 2 bases from V and 2 from J, leaving 7 bases between them.

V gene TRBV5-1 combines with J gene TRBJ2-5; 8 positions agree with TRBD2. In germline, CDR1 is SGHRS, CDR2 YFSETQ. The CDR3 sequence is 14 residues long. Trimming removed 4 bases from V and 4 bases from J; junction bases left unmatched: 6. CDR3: CASSERGMLETQYF. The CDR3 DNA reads TGCGCCAGCAGCGAGCGGGGGATGCTAGAGACCCAGTACTTC.

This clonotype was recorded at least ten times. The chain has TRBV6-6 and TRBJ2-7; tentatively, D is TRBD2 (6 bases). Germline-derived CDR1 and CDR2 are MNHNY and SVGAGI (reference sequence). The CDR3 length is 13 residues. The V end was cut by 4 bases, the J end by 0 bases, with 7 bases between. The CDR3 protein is CASSSGDSYEQYF. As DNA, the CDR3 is TGTGCCAGCAGTTCGGGGGACTCCTACGAGCAGTACTTC.

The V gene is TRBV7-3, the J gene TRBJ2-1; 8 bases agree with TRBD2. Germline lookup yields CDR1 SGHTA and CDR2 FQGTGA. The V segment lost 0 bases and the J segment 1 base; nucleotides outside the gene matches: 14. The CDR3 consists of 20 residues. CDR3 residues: CASSLTLLAEKSGSYNEQFF. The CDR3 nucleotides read TGTGCCAGCAGCTTAACACTACTAGCGGAAAAGAGCGGTTCCTACAATGAGCAGTTCTTC.

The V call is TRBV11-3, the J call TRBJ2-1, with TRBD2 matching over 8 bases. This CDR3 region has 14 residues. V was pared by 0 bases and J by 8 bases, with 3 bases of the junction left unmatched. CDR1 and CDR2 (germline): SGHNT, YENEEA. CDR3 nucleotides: TGTGCCAGCAGCTTAGACGGGAGGGGGGATGAGCAGTTCTTC. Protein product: CASSLDGRGDEQFF.

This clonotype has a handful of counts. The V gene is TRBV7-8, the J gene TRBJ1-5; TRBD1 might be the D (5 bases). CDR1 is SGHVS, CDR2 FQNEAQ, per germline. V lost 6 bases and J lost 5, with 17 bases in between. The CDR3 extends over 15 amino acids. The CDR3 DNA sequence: TGTGCCAGCAGTCACTCGGAGGGACGGGATCAGCCCCAGCATTTT. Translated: CASSHSEGRDQPQHF.

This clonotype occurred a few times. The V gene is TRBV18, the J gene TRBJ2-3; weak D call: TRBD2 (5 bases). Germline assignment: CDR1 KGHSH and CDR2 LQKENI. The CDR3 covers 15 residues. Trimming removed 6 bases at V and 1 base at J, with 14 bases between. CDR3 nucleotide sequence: TGTGCCAGCTCTCCAGACTATTACGGCACAGATACGCAGTATTTT. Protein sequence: CASSPDYYGTDTQYF. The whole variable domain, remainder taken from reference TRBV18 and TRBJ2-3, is NAGVMQNPRHLVRRRGQEARLRCSPMKGHSHVYWYRQLPEEGLKFMVYLQKENIIDESGMPKERFSAEFPKEGPSILRIQQVVRGDSAAYFCASSPDYYGTDTQYFGPGTRLTVL.

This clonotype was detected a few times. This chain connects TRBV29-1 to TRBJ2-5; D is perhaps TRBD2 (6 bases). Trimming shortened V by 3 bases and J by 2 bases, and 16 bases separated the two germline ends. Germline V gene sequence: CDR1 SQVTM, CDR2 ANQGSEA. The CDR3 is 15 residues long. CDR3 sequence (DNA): TGCAGCGTTGAGCCACCCGGGGGTTGGCAAGAGACCCAGTACTTC. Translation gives CSVEPPGGWQETQYF.

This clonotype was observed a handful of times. Here the CDR3 reads CASSLSDWTSGDSYNEQFF. The CDR3 coding sequence is TGTGCCAGCAGCTTATCGGATTGGACTAGCGGGGACTCCTACAATGAGCAGTTCTTC. This chain joins TRBV11-1 and TRBJ2-1, with TRBD2 identical over 12 bases. CDR1 is SGHAT and CDR2 is FQDESV in the germline V gene (reference sequence). CDR3 length: 19 residues. The J segment lost 0 bases and the V segment lost 2 bases, leaving 8 bases of the junction unmatched.

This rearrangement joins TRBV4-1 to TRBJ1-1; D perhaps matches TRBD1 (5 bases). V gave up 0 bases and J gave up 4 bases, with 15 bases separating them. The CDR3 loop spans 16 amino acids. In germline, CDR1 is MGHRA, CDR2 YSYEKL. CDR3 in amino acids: CASSQESVRRGTEAFF. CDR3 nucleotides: TGCGCCAGCAGCCAAGAATCGGTCAGGAGGGGCACTGAAGCTTTCTTT.

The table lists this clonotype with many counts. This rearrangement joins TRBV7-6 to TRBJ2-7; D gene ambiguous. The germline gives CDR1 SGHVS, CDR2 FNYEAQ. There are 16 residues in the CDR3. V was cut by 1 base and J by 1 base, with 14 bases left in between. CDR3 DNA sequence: TGTGCCAGCAGCTTAGATCACCTGCTGCATTCCTACGAGCAGTACTTC. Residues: CASSLDHLLHSYEQYF.

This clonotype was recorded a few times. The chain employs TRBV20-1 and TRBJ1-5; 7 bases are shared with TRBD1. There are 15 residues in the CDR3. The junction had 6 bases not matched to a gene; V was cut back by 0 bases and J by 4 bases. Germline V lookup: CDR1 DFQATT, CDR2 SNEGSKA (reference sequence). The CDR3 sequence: CSARDGGGENQPQHF. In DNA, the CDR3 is TGCAGTGCTAGAGATGGAGGGGGCGAAAATCAGCCCCAGCATTTT.

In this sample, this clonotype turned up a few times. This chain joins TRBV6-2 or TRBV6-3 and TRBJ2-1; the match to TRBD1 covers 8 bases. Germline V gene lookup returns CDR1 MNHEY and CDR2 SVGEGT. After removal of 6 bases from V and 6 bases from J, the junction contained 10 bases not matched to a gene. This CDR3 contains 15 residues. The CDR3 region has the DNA TGTGCCAGCAGGATCCTCGGGACAGGACCCAATGAGCAGTTCTTC. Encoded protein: CASRILGTGPNEQFF.

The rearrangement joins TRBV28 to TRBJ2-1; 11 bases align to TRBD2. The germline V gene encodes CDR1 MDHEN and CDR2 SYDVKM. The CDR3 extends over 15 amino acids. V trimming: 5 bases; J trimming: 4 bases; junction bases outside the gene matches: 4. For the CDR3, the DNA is TGTGCCAGCAGTGAGGGACTAGCGGAGTACAATGAGCAGTTCTTC. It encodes CASSEGLAEYNEQFF. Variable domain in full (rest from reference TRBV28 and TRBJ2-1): DVKVTQSSRYLVKRTGEKVFLECVQDMDHENMFWYRQDPGLGLRLIYFSYDVKMKEKGDIPEGYSVSREKKERFSLILESASTNQTSMYLCASSEGLAEYNEQFFGPGTRLTVL.